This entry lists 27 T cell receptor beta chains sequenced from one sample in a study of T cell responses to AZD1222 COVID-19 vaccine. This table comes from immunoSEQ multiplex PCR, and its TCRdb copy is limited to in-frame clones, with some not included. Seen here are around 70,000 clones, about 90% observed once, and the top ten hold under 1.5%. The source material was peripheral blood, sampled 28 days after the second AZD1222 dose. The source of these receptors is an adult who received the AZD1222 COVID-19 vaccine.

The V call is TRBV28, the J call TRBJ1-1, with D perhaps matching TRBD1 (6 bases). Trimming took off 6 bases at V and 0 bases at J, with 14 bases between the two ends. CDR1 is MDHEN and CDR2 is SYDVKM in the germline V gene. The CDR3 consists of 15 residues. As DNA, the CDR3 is TGTGCCAGCAGCCTTCCTCAGGGGCTGAACACTGAAGCTTTCTTT. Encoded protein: CASSLPQGLNTEAFF.

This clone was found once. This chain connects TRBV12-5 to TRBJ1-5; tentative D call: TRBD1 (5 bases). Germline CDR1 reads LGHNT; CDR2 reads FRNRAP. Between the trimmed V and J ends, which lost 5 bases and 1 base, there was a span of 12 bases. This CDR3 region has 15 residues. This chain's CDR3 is CASGKETESNQPQHF. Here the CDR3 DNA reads TGTGCTAGTGGTAAAGAGACAGAAAGCAATCAGCCCCAGCATTTT.

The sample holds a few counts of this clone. The CDR3 sequence is CATSDAPSGTDTQYF. CDR3 DNA: TGTGCCACCAGTGATGCACCTTCTGGCACAGATACGCAGTATTTT. The chain is built from TRBV24-1 and TRBJ2-3, with unresolved D. Germline values: CDR1 KGHDR, CDR2 SFDVKD. CDR3 length equals 15 residues. V was pared by 3 bases and J by 1 base, with 10 bases between.

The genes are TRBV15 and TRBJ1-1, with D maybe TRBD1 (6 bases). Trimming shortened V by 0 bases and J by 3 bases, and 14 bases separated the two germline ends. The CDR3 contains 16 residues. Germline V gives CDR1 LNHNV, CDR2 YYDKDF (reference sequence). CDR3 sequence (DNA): TGTGCCACCAGCAGAGATCAGGCAGGGGCTGACACTGAAGCTTTCTTT. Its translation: CATSRDQAGADTEAFF. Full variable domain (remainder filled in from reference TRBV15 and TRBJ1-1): DAMVIQNPRYQVTQFGKPVTLSCSQTLNHNVMYWYQQKSSQAPKLLFHYYDKDFNNEADTPDNFQSRRPNTSFCFLDIRSPGLGDTAMYLCATSRDQAGADTEAFFGQGTRLTVV.

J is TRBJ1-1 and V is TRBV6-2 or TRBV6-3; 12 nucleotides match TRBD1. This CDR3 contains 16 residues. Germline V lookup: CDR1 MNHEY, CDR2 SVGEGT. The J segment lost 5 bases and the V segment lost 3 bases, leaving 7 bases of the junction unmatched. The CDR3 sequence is CASSYQGQGARTEAFF. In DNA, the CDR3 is TGTGCCAGCAGTTATCAGGGACAGGGGGCGAGGACTGAAGCTTTCTTT.

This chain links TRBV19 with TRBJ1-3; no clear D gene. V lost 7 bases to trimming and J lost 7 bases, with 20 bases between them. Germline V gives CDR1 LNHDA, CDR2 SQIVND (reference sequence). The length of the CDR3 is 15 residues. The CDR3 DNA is TGTGCCAGTACCCGAGCGCAGGTACGAGGGAACACCATATATTTT. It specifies CASTRAQVRGNTIYF.

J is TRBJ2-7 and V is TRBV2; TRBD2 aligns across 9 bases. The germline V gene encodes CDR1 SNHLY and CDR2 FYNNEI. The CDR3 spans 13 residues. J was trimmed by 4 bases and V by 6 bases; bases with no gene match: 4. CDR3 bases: TGTGCCAGCAGGACTAGCGGCGGGTACGAGCAGTACTTC. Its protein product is CASRTSGGYEQYF.

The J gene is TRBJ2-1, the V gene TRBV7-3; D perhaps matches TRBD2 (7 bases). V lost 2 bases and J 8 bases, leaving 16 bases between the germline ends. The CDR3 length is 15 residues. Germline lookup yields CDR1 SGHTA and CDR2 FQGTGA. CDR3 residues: CASSLEGGPTDEQFF. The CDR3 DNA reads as TGTGCCAGCAGCTTAGAGGGGGGGCCCACGGATGAGCAGTTCTTC.

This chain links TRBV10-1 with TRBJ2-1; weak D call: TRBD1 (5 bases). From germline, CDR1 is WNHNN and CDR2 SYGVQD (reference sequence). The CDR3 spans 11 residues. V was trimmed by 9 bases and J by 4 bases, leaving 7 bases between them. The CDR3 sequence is CASQGYNEQFF. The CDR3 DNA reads TGCGCCAGTCAGGGTTACAATGAGCAGTTCTTC.

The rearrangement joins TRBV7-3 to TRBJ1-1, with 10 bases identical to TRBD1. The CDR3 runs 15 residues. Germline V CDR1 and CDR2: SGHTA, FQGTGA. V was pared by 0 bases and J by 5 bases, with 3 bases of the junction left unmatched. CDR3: CASSLTGTGETEAFF. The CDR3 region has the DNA TGTGCCAGCAGCTTAACTGGGACAGGGGAAACTGAAGCTTTCTTT.

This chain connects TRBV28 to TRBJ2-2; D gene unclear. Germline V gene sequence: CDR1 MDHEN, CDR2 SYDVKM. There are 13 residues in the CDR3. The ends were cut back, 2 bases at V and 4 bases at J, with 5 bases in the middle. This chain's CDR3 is CASSLIGTGELFF. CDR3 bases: TGTGCCAGCAGTTTAATAGGCACCGGGGAGCTGTTTTTT.

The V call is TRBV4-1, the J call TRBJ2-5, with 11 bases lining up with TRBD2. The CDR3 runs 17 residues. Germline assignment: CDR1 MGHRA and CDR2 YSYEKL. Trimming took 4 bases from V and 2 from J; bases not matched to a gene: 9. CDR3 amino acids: CASSRALAGGGQETQYF. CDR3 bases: TGCGCCAGCAGCCGTGCGCTAGCGGGAGGAGGGCAAGAGACCCAGTACTTC.

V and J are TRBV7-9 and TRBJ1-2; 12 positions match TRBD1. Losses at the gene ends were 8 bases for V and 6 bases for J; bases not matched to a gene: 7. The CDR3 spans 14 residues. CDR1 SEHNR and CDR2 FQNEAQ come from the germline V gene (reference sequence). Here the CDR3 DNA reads TGTGCCAGCGGGTGGGGACAGGGGGCAAATGGCTACACCTTC. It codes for CASGWGQGANGYTF.

DNA for the CDR3: TGTGCCAGCAGGGCGGCAGGGTCGTTGAGCTCTGGAAACACCATATATTTT. It yields the protein CASRAAGSLSSGNTIYF. V usage is TRBV25-1 and J usage is TRBJ1-3, with D maybe TRBD1 (5 bases). CDR3 length: 17 amino acids. The germline V and J ends were trimmed by 6 bases and 0 bases, with 18 bases remaining between them. CDR1 and CDR2 from the germline V gene are MGHDK and SYGVNS.

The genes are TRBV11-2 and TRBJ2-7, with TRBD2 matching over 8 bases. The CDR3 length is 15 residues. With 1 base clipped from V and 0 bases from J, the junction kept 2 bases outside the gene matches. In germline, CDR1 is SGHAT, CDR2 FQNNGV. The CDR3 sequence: CASSLGSGTSYEQYF. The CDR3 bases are TGTGCCAGCAGCTTAGGTAGCGGGACCTCCTACGAGCAGTACTTC.

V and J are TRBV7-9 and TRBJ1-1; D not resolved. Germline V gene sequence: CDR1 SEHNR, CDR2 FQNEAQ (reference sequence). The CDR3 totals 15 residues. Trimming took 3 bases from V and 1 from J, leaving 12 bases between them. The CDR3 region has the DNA TGTGCCAGCAGCTTGGAAATCAGATGGAACACTGAAGCTTTCTTT. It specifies CASSLEIRWNTEAFF.

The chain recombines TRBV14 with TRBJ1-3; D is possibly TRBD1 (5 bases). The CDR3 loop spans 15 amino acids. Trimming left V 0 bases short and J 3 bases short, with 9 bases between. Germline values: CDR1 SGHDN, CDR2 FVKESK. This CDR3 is CASSQDGTDGNTIYF. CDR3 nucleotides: TGTGCCAGCAGCCAAGATGGGACCGATGGAAACACCATATATTTT. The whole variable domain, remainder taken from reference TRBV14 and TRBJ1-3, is EAGVTQFPSHSVIEKGQTVTLRCDPISGHDNLYWYRRVMGKEIKFLLHFVKESKQDESGMPNNRFLAERTGGTYSTLKVQPAELEDSGVYFCASSQDGTDGNTIYFGEGSWLTVV.

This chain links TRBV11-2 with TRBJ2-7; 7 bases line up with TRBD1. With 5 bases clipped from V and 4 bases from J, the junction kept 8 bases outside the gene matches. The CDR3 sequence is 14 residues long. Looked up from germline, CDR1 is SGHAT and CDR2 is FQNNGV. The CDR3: CASSLPGQLYEQYF. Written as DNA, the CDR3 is TGTGCCAGCAGCCTCCCGGGACAGTTATACGAGCAGTACTTC.

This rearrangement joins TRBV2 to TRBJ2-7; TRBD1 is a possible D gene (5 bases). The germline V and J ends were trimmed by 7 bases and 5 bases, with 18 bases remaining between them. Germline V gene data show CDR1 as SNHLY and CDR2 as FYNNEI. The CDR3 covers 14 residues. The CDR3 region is CASNVYAGLNEQYF. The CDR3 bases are TGTGCCAGCAACGTCTACGCAGGGCTGAACGAGCAGTACTTC. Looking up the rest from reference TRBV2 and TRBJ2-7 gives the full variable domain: EPEVTQTPSHQVTQMGQEVILRCVPISNHLYFYWYRQILGQKVEFLVSFYNNEISEKSEIFDDQFSVERPDGSNFTLKIRSTKLEDSAMYFCASNVYAGLNEQYFGPGTRLTVT.

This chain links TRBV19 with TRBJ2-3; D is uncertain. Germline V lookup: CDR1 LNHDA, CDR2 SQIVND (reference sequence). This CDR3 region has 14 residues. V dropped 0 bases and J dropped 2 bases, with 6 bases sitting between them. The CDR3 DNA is TGTGCCAGTAGTATAGATAAGTCCACAGATACGCAGTATTTT. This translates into CASSIDKSTDTQYF.

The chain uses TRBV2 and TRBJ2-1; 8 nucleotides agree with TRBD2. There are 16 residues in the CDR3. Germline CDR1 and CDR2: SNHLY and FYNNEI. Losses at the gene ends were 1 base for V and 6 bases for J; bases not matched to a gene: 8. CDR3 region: CASSEEVAGGGNEQFF. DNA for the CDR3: TGTGCCAGCAGTGAAGAGGTGGCGGGAGGAGGCAATGAGCAGTTCTTC.

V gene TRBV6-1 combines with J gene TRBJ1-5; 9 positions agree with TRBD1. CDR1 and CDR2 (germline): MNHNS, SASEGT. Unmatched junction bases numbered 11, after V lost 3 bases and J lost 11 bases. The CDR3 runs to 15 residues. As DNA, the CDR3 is TGTGCCAGCAGTGATGGGACAGGGAGGGTGTTAGCCCAGCATTTT. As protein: CASSDGTGRVLAQHF.

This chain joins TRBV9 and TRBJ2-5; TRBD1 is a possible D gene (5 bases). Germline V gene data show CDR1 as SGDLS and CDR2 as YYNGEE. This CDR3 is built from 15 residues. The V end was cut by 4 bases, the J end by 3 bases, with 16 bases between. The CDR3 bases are TGTGCCAGCAGCTACCGGACATCCCTGAAAGAGACCCAGTACTTC. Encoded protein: CASSYRTSLKETQYF.

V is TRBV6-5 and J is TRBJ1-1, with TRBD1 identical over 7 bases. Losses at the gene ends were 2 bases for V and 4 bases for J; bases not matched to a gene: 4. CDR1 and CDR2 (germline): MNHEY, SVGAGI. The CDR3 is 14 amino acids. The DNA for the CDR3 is TGTGCCAGCAGTTACGGCGGGACAGTCACTGAAGCTTTCTTT. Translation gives CASSYGGTVTEAFF.

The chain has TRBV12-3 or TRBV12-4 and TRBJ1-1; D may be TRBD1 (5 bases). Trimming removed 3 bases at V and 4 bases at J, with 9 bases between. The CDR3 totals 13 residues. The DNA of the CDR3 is TGTGCCAGCAGTTTGTCTCAGGGCACTGAAGCTTTCTTT. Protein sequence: CASSLSQGTEAFF.

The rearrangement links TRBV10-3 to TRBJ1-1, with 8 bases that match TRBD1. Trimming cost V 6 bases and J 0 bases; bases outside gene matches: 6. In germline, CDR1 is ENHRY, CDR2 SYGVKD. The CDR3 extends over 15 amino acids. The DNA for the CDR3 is TGTGCCATCAGCGAAACAGGGGGTATGAACACTGAAGCTTTCTTT. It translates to CAISETGGMNTEAFF.

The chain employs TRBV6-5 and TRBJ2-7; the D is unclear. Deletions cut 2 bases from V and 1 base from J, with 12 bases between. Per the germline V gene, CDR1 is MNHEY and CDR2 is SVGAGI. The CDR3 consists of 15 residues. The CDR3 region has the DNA TGTGCCAGCAGTTACGGCCAGGACCCTTCCTACGAGCAGTACTTC. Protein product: CASSYGQDPSYEQYF.